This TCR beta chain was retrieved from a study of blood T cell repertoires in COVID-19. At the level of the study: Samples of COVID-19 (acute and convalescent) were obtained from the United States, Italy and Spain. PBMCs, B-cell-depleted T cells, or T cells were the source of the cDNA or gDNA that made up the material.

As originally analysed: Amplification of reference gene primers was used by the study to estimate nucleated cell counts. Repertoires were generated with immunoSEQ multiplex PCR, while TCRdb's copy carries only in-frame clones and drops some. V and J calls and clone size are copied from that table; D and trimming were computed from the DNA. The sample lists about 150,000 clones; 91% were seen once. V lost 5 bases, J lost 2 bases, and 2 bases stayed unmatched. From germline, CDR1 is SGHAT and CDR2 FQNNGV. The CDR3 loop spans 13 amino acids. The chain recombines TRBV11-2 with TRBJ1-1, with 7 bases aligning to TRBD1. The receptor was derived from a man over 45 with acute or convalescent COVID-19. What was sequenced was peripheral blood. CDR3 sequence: CASSGTANTEAFF. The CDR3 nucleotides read TGTGCCAGCAGCGGGACAGCTAACACTGAAGCTTTCTTT. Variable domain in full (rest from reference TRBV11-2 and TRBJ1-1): EAGVAQSPRYKIIEKRQSVAFWCNPISGHATLYWYQQILGQGPKLLIQFQNNGVVDDSQLPKDRFSAERLKGVDSTLKIQPAKLEDSAVYLCASSGTANTEAFFGQGTRLTVV.